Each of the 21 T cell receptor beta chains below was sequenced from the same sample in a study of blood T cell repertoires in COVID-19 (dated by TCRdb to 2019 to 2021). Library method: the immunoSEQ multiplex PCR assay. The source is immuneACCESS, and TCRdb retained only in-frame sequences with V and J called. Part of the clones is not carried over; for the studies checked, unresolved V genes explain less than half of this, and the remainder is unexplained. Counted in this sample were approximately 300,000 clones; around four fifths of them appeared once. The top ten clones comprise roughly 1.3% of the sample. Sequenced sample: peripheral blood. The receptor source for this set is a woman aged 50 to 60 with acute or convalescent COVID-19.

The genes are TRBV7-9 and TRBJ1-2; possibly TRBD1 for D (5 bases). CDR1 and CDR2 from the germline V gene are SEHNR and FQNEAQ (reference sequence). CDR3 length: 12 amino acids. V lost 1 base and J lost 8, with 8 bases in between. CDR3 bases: TGTGCCAGCAGCTTAGGGGGGGAAGGCTACACCTTC. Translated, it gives CASSLGGEGYTF.

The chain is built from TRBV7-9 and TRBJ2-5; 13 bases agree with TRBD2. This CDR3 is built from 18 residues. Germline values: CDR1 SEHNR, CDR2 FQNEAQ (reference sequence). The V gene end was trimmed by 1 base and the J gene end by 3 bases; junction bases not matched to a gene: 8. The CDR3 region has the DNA TGTGCCAGCAGCTTAGGAGGACTAGCGGGGGAAACGAAAGAGACCCAGTACTTC. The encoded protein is CASSLGGLAGETKETQYF.

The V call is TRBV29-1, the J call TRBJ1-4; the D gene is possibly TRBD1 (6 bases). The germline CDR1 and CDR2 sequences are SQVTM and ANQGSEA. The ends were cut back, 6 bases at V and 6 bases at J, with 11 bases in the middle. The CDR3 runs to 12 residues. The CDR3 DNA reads TGCAGCGTCCGGGGGGCGGATGAAAAACTGTTTTTT. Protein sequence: CSVRGADEKLFF.

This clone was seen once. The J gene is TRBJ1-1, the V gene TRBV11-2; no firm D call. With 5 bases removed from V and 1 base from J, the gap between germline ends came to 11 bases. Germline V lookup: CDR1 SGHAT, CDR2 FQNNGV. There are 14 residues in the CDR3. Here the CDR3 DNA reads TGTGCCAGCAGCCCCGAGTTCCGGAACACTGAAGCTTTCTTT. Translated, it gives CASSPEFRNTEAFF.

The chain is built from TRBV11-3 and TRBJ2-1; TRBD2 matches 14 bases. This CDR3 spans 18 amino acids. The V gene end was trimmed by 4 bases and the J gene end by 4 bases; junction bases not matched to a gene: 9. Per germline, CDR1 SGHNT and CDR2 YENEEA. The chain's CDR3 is CASSSSKGLAGAYNEQFF. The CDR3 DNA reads TGTGCCAGCAGCTCCTCAAAGGGACTAGCGGGAGCTTACAATGAGCAGTTCTTC.

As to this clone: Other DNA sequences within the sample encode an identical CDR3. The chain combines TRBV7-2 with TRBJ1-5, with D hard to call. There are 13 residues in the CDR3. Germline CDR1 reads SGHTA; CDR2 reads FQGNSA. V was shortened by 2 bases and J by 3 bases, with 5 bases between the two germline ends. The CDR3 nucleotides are TGTGCCAGCAGCTTAAGCGTCAATCAGCCCCAGCATTTT. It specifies CASSLSVNQPQHF. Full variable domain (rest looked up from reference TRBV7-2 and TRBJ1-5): GAGVSQSPSNKVTEKGKDVELRCDPISGHTALYWYRQSLGQGLEFLIYFQGNSAPDKSGLPSDRFSAERTGGSVSTLTIQRTQQEDSAVYLCASSLSVNQPQHFGDGTRLSIL.

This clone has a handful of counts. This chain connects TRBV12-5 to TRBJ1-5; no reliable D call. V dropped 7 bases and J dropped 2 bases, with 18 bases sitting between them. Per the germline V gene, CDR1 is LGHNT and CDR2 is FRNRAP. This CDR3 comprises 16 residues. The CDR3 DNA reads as TGTGCTAGTGTCCCCCCCCCTGGGAGGGGCAATCAGCCCCAGCATTTT. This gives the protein CASVPPPGRGNQPQHF.

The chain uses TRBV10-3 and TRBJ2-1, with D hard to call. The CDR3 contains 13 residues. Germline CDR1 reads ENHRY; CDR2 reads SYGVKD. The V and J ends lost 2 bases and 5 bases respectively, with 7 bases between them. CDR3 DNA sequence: TGTGCCATCAGTGAGAGAGTCGACAATGAGCAGTTCTTC. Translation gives CAISERVDNEQFF.

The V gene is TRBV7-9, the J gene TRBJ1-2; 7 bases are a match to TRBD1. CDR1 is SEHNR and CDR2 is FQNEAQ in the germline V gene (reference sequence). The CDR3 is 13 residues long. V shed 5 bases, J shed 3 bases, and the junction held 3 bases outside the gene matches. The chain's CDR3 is CASSPQGDYGYTF. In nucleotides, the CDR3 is TGTGCCAGCAGCCCTCAGGGGGACTATGGCTACACCTTC.

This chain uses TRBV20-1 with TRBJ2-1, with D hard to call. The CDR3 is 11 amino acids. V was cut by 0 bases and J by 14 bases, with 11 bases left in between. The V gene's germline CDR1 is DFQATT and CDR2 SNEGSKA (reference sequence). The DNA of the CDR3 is TGCAGTGCTAGAGATCAAGCCTTAGAGTTCTTC. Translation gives CSARDQALEFF.

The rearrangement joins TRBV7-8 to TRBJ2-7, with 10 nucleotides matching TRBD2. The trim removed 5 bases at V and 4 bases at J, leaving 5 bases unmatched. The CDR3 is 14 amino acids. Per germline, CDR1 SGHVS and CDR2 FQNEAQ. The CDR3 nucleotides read TGTGCCAGCAGCCCAGATAGCGGGGGGTACGAGCAGTACGTC. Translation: CASSPDSGGYEQYV.

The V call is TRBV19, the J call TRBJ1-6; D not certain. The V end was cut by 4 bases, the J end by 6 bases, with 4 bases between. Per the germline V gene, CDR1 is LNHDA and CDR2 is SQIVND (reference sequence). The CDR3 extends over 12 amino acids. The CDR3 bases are TGTGCCAGTAGTACGGGTAATTCACCCCTCCACTTT. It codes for CASSTGNSPLHF.

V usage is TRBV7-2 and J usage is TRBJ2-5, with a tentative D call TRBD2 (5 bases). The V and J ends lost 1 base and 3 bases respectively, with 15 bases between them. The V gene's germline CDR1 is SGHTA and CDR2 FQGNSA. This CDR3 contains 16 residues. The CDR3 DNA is TGTGCCAGCAGCTTAGGTGGTGGGAGTGGGGAAGAGACCCAGTACTTC. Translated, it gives CASSLGGGSGEETQYF.

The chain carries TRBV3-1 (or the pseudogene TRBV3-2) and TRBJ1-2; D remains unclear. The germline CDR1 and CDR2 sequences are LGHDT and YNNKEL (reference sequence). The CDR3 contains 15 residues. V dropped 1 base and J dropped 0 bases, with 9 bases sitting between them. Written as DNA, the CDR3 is TGTGCCAGCAGCCAAGCGACTATAACTAACTATGGCTACACCTTC. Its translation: CASSQATITNYGYTF.

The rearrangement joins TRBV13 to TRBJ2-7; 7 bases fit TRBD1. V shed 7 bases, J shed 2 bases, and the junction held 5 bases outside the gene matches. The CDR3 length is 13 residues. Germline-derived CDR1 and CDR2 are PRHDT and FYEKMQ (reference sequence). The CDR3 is CASIDRATYEQYV. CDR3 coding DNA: TGTGCCAGCATAGACAGGGCGACCTACGAGCAGTACGTC.

This CDR3 reads CASSLGAGGPEQYF. As DNA, the CDR3 is TGCGCCAGCAGCTTGGGAGCGGGAGGTCCCGAGCAGTACTTC. The chain uses TRBV5-1 and TRBJ2-7; TRBD2 matches 9 bases. CDR3 length: 14 residues. The V gene's germline CDR1 is SGHRS and CDR2 YFSETQ. J was trimmed by 6 bases and V by 0 bases; bases with no gene match: 4.

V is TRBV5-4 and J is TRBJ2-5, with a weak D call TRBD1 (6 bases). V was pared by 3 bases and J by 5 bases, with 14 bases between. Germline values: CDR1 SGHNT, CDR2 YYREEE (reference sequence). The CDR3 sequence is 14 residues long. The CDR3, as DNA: TGTGCCAGCAGCTCTCCACAGGGATGGGAGACCCAGTACTTC. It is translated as CASSSPQGWETQYF.

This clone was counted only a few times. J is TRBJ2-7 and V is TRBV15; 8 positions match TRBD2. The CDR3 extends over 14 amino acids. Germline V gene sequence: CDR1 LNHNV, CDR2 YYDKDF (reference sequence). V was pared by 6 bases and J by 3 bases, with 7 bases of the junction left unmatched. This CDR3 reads CATSRLAQGYEQYF. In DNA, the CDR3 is TGTGCCACCAGTCGACTAGCGCAGGGCTACGAGCAGTACTTC.

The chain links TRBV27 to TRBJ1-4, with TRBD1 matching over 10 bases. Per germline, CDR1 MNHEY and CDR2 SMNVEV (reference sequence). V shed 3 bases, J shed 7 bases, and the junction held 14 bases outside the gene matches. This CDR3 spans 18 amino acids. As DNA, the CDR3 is TGTGCCAGCAGTTTCACCTTTCGAGGGACAGGGGTAGTTGAAAAACTGTTTTTT. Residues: CASSFTFRGTGVVEKLFF. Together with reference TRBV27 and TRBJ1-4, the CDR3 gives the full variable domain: EAQVTQNPRYLITVTGKKLTVTCSQNMNHEYMSWYRQDPGLGLRQIYYSMNVEVTDKGDVPEGYKVSRKEKRNFPLILESPSPNQTSLYFCASSFTFRGTGVVEKLFFGSGTQLSVL.

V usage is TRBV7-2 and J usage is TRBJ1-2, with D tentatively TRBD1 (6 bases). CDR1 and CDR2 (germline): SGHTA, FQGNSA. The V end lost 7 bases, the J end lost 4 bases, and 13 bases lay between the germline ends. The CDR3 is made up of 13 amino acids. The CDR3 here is CASTQGRAYGYTF. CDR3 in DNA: TGTGCCAGCACGCAGGGGAGGGCCTATGGCTACACCTTC.

The CDR3 spells CASSSRDRETHGYTF. Here the CDR3 DNA reads TGTGCCAGCAGCTCCCGGGACAGGGAAACACATGGCTACACCTTC. J is TRBJ1-2 and V is TRBV5-4; 9 nucleotides align to TRBD1. The junction had 9 bases not matched to a gene; V was cut back by 3 bases and J by 6 bases. Germline V CDR1 and CDR2: SGHNT, YYREEE (reference sequence). The CDR3 is made up of 15 amino acids.